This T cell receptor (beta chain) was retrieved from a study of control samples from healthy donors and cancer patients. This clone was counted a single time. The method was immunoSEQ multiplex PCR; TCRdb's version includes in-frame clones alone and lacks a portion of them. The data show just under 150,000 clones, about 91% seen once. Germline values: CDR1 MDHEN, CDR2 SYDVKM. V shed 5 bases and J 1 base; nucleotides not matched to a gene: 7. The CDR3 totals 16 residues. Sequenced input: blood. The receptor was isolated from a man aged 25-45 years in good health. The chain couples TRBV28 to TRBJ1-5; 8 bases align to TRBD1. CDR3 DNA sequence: TGTGCCAGCAGTGGGACAGGATATGAGAGCAATCAGCCCCAGCATTTT. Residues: CASSGTGYESNQPQHF. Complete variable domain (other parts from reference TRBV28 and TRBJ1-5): DVKVTQSSRYLVKRTGEKVFLECVQDMDHENMFWYRQDPGLGLRLIYFSYDVKMKEKGDIPEGYSVSREKKERFSLILESASTNQTSMYLCASSGTGYESNQPQHFGDGTRLSIL.